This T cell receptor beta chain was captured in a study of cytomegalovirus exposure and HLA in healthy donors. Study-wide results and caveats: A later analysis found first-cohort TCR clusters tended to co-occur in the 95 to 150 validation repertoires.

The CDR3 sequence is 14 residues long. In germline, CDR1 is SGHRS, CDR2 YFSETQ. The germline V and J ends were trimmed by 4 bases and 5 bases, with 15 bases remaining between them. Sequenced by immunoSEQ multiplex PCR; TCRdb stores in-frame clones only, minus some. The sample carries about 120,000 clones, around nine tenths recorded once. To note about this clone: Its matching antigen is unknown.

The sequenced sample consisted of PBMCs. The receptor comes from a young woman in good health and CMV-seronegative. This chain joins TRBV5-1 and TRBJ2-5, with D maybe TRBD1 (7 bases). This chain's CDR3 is CASSTGAGGETQYF. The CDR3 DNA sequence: TGCGCCAGCAGCACAGGGGCCGGAGGGGAGACCCAGTACTTC.